This entry concerns a single T cell receptor (beta chain). This CDR3 has 14 amino acids. V was trimmed by 1 base and J by 4 bases, leaving 9 bases between them. Germline V CDR1 and CDR2: SGHKS, YYEKEE (reference sequence). The protocol was immunoSEQ multiplex PCR, while the TCRdb copy is restricted to in-frame clones and leaves out a portion. The sample contains some 250,000 clones, approximately 80% of which appear only once. This specimen belongs to a study of blood T cell repertoires in COVID-19. This TCR was recovered from an older woman with active or convalescent COVID-19. The chain links TRBV5-5 to TRBJ1-5; D possibly corresponds to TRBD1 (5 bases). The specimen was peripheral blood. CDR3 nucleotides: TGTGCCAGCAGCTTGCGGTCAGGGAATCAGCCCCAGCATTTT. Protein sequence: CASSLRSGNQPQHF.